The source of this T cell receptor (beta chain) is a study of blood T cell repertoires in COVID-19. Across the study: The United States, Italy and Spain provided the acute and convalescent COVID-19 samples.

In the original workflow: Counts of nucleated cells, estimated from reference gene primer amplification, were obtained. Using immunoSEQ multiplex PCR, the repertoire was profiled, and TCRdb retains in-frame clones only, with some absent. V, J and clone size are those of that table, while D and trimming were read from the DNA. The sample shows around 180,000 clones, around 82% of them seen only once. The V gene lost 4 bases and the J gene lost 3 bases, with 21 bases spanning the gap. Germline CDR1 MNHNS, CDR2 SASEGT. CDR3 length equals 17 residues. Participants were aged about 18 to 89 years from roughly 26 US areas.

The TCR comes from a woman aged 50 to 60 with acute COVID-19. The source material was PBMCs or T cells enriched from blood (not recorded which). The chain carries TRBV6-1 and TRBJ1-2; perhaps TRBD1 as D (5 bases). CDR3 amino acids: CASSGWGGRALYYGYTF. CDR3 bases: TGTGCCAGCAGTGGTTGGGGAGGCAGGGCCCTTTACTATGGCTACACCTTC.